This entry lists 12 T cell receptor beta chains sequenced from one sample in a study of CD8+ T cells in alopecia areata. The treatment is: oral pan-JAK inhibitor, 5-10 mg twice daily. RNA extraction was followed by reverse transcription into cDNA, which acted as the sequencing template. Sequenced by immunoSEQ multiplex PCR; TCRdb stores in-frame clones only, minus some. The sample lists approximately 280,000 clones, 58% seen once, with 1.8% in the top ten. Material: CD4+ T cells sorted from blood, obtained at week 24, from a patient treated with tofacitinib. The origin of the receptors is a human donor with alopecia areata.

This sequence joins TRBV7-8 and TRBJ2-5; 7 positions match TRBD2. The CDR3 spans 14 residues. The V gene's germline CDR1 is SGHVS and CDR2 FQNEAQ. V lost 1 base, J lost 8 bases, and 7 bases stayed unmatched. The CDR3 coding sequence is TGTGCCAGCAGCTTAGTCTCGGCGGGGGATACCCAGTACTTC. It codes for CASSLVSAGDTQYF.

This clone was observed a handful of times. This chain connects TRBV15 to TRBJ1-2, with a weak D call TRBD1 (6 bases). CDR1 and CDR2 (germline): LNHNV, YYDKDF (reference sequence). Trimming shortened V by 6 bases and J by 0 bases, and 17 bases separated the two germline ends. The CDR3 length is 16 residues. DNA for the CDR3: TGTGCCACCAGGGGTGGTGGACAGAAGTCTAACTATGGCTACACCTTC. Translated, it gives CATRGGGQKSNYGYTF.

The rearrangement joins TRBV30 to TRBJ1-2; 7 bases agree with TRBD1. Germline V lookup: CDR1 GTSNPN, CDR2 SVGIG (reference sequence). The CDR3 spans 14 residues. With 4 bases clipped from V and 2 bases from J, the junction kept 7 bases outside the gene matches. The CDR3: CAWTRRQGNYGYTF. CDR3 nucleotide sequence: TGTGCCTGGACTCGTAGACAGGGAAACTATGGCTACACCTTC.

This clone showed up just a few times. The rearrangement uses TRBV18 and TRBJ1-1, with D maybe TRBD1 (6 bases). V was shortened by 5 bases and J by 4 bases, with 8 bases between the two germline ends. The germline V gene encodes CDR1 KGHSH and CDR2 LQKENI. The CDR3 totals 12 residues. CDR3 amino acids: CASSSRGTEAFF. DNA for the CDR3: TGTGCCAGCTCATCCAGGGGCACTGAAGCTTTCTTT. The full variable domain, rest sourced from reference TRBV18 and TRBJ1-1, is NAGVMQNPRHLVRRRGQEARLRCSPMKGHSHVYWYRQLPEEGLKFMVYLQKENIIDESGMPKERFSAEFPKEGPSILRIQQVVRGDSAAYFCASSSRGTEAFFGQGTRLTVV.

The CDR3 protein is CASSPPGATGELFF. CDR3 DNA: TGTGCCAGCAGCCCCCCGGGAGCCACCGGGGAGCTGTTTTTT. V and J are TRBV7-2 and TRBJ2-2, with D perhaps TRBD2 (6 bases). CDR3 size: 14 residues. The V end was cut by 5 bases, the J end by 4 bases, with 11 bases between. The germline gives CDR1 SGHTA, CDR2 FQGNSA.

The chain combines TRBV4-1 with TRBJ2-1; TRBD2 matches at 8 bases. V lost 0 bases and J lost 6; bases outside the gene matches: 10. Germline CDR1 and CDR2: MGHRA and YSYEKL. The length of the CDR3 is 17 residues. CDR3 bases: TGCGCCAGCAGCCAAGAAGGATGGGGGCGGGGGGCCAATGAGCAGTTCTTC. As protein: CASSQEGWGRGANEQFF.

This clone has only a few counts. This sequence joins TRBV30 and TRBJ2-5, with 7 bases that match TRBD1. The CDR3 sequence is 16 residues long. Germline V gene data show CDR1 as GTSNPN and CDR2 as SVGIG (reference sequence). V lost 2 bases, J lost 5 bases, and 14 bases stayed unmatched. As DNA, the CDR3 is TGTGCCTGGAGTAGAGAGGGGGCGGAAAAGGAGGAGACCCAGTACTTC. The encoded protein is CAWSREGAEKEETQYF.

This clone occurred once. Here the CDR3 DNA reads TGTGCCAGCAGCGTAGTTGACAGGGGTGGGTCACCCCTCCACTTT. It yields the protein CASSVVDRGGSPLHF. The chain combines TRBV7-2 with TRBJ1-6; 8 nucleotides agree with TRBD1. Germline V lookup: CDR1 SGHTA, CDR2 FQGNSA. J gave up 10 bases and V 5 bases, and 10 bases lay outside the gene matches. This CDR3 has 15 residues.

CDR3 DNA: TGTGCCAGCAGGAGTGTAACCTCGCCAGATACGCAGTATTTT. Amino acid sequence: CASRSVTSPDTQYF. The V and J genes are TRBV2 and TRBJ2-3; D gene unclear. Per the germline V gene, CDR1 is SNHLY and CDR2 is FYNNEI. V was clipped by 6 bases and J by 4 bases, with 14 bases between them. The CDR3 spans 14 residues.

The chain joins TRBV5-1 to TRBJ2-1; 11 bases are shared with TRBD2. Germline CDR1 SGHRS, CDR2 YFSETQ. V shed 4 bases and J 9 bases; nucleotides not matched to a gene: 9. The CDR3 is 15 residues long. The CDR3 bases are TGCGCCAGCAGCCCCATAGCGGGGGGGCACAGTGAGCAGTTCTTC. Protein sequence: CASSPIAGGHSEQFF.

This clone was observed a handful of times. This chain links TRBV25-1 with TRBJ1-1, with 12 bases lining up with TRBD1. From germline, CDR1 is MGHDK and CDR2 SYGVNS. The length of the CDR3 is 14 residues. Losses at the gene ends were 6 bases for V and 4 bases for J; bases not matched to a gene: 3. The CDR3 nucleotides are TGTGCCAGCAGGGGACAGGGGGCGAGCACTGAAGCTTTCTTT. Protein: CASRGQGASTEAFF.

This clone was detected only once. This chain connects TRBV28 to TRBJ2-7; TRBD2 agrees at 8 bases. The CDR3 contains 14 residues. V trimming: 6 bases; J trimming: 6 bases; junction bases outside the gene matches: 10. Germline V gene sequence: CDR1 MDHEN, CDR2 SYDVKM. This chain's CDR3 is CASRVTSAIGEQYF. The CDR3 nucleotides are TGTGCCAGCAGGGTGACTAGCGCGATTGGCGAGCAGTACTTC. The full variable domain, in which reference TRBV28 and TRBJ2-7 provide the parts outside the CDR3, is DVKVTQSSRYLVKRTGEKVFLECVQDMDHENMFWYRQDPGLGLRLIYFSYDVKMKEKGDIPEGYSVSREKKERFSLILESASTNQTSMYLCASRVTSAIGEQYFGPGTRLTVT.